The entry below describes one TCR beta chain. The antigen remains unidentified. Treatment: around 19 received Ad26.COV2.S at low or high dose, single or two shots; roughly five received placebo; per-sample allocation not given. Samples were taken on day 63 after the first vaccine or placebo injection. Boston provided a donor who was an adult aged 18-55 years. Here immunoSEQ multiplex PCR was the method, and the copy in TCRdb shows in-frame clones only, minus some. The sample shows some 350,000 clones, roughly 90% of them seen only once. This CDR3 has 14 amino acids. The germline V gene has CDR1 LGHNA and CDR2 YNFKEQ. J gave up 3 bases and V 4 bases, and 5 bases lay outside the gene matches. The entry originates in a study of Ad26.COV2.S vaccination and SARS-CoV-2 variants. Notes on the study in general: It was reported that spike-specific CD8+ and CD4+ T cell responses were substantially broad after vaccination.

This material consisted of peripheral blood, taken in a trial of Ad26.COV2.S vaccine versus placebo. This sequence joins TRBV4-2 and TRBJ1-2; TRBD1 matches at 7 bases. The clonotype was recovered from a person aged 18 to 65 who received the Ad26.COV2.S COVID-19 vaccine or a placebo. The CDR3 coding sequence is TGTGCCAGCAGCCGCGGGGACAGTGACTATGGCTACACCTTC. Encoded protein: CASSRGDSDYGYTF.